The rows below give T cell receptor beta chains drawn from one sample of a study of identical twins. TCRdb analysed the 5' RACE reads with MiXCR anew, one entry per CDR3 protein. The sample records 1.5 million to 2 million distinct CDR3 sequences, 32% being singletons. The sequencing sample was made of cord blood. The receptors were gathered from a newborn girl in good health. Each CDR3 is given with its conserved first and last residue. The order of the fields is D gene, V gene, J gene, clone size, CDR3 protein, CDR3 DNA. The D gene is left open where the match is weak. Clone size appears in some rows only: once, few, many, or a class for an expanded clone.

>TRBD1|TRBV6-2/TRBV6-3|TRBJ1-1|.
CASSYSIDRGTEAFF
TGTGCCAGCAGTTACTCGATAGACAGGGGCACTGAAGCTTTCTTT
>.|TRBV5-1|TRBJ1-5|few
CASSFSGGGNQPQHF
TGTGCCAGCAGTTTCTCCGGGGGGGGGAATCAGCCCCAGCATTTT
>.|TRBV15|TRBJ2-2|.
CATSRDSFYYHTGELFF
TGTGCCACCAGCAGAGATTCGTTTTACTACCACACCGGGGAGCTGTTTTTT
>.|TRBV10-1|TRBJ1-6|.
CASSESGNSPPHF
TGCGCCAGCAGTGAGTCGGGGAATTCACCCCCCCACTTT
>.|TRBV20-1|TRBJ2-4|few
CSARVSGSKNIQYF
TGCAGTGCTAGAGTCTCGGGCAGTAAAAACATTCAGTACTTC
>.|TRBV5-5|TRBJ2-1|.
CASSRLRQKGLFF
TGTGCCAGCAGCCGTTTACGACAGAAAGGGCTGTTCTTC
>.|TRBV6-5|TRBJ2-5|.
CASRPPGVETQYF
TGTGCCAGCAGACCCCCTGGGGTAGAGACCCAGTACTTC
>.|TRBV4-1|TRBJ1-6|.
CASSRVPYNSPLHF
TGCGCCAGCAGCCGGGTTCCCTATAATTCACCCCTCCACTTT
>.|TRBV20-1|TRBJ2-3|.
CSTRAGNTQYF
TGCAGTACTAGGGCTGGAAATACGCAGTATTTT
>.|TRBV20-1|TRBJ2-7|few
CSALQGGRYEQYF
TGCAGTGCTCTTCAGGGGGGGCGATACGAGCAGTACTTC
>TRBD2|TRBV20-1|TRBJ2-5|.
CSARDRGLALETQYF
TGCAGTGCTAGAGATCGGGGACTAGCGTTGGAGACCCAGTACTTC
>.|TRBV2|TRBJ1-5|.
CASTLDNPSNQPQHF
TGTGCCAGCACTTTGGACAATCCCAGCAATCAGCCCCAGCATTTT
>.|TRBV15|TRBJ2-3|.
CATSSRDSWDTQYF
TGTGCCACCAGCAGTCGGGACTCGTGGGATACGCAGTATTTT
>.|TRBV12-3/TRBV12-4|TRBJ1-3|.
CASSLGILWDTIYF
TGTGCCAGCAGTTTAGGTATCCTTTGGGACACCATATATTTT
>.|TRBV27|TRBJ2-1|.
CASSITPTAVPHNEQFF
TGTGCCAGCAGTATAACGCCAACAGCGGTCCCACACAATGAGCAGTTCTTC
>TRBD2|TRBV6-1|TRBJ2-5|.
CASSEAFLAGGQETQYF
TGTGCCAGCAGTGAAGCGTTTCTAGCGGGGGGTCAAGAGACCCAGTACTTC
>.|TRBV4-2|TRBJ2-3|few
CASSHQNATGEGTRRNTQYF
TGTGCCAGCAGCCACCAAAACGCGACAGGGGAGGGGACTAGGAGGAATACGCAGTATTTT